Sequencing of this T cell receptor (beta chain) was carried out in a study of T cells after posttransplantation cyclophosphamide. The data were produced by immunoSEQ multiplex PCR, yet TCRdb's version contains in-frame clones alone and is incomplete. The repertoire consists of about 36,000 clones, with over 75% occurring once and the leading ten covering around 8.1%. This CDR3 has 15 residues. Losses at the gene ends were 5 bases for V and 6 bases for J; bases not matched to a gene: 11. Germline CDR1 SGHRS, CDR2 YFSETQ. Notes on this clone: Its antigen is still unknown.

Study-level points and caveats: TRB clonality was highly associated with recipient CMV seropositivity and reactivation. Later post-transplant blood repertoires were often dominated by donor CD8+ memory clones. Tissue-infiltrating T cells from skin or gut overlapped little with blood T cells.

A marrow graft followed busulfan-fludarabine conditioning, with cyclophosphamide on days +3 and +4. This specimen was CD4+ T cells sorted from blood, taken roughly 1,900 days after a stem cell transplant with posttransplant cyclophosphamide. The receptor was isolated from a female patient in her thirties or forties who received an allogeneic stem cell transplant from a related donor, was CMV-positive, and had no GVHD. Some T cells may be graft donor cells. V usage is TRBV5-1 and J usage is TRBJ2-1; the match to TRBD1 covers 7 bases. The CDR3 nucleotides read TGCGCCAGCAGAGATTCAGGGGGATCGTTCAATGAGCAGTTCTTC. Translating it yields CASRDSGGSFNEQFF. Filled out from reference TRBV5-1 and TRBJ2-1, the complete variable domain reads KAGVTQTPRYLIKTRGQQVTLSCSPISGHRSVSWYQQTPGQGLQFLFEYFSETQRNKGNFPGRFSGRQFSNSRSEMNVSTLELGDSALYLCASRDSGGSFNEQFFGPGTRLTVL.